These 32 T cell receptor beta chains came from one sample sequenced in a study of CD8 T cells in ankylosing spondylitis. Overall study results and limits: Made up of 7 to 9 highly homologous variants, a TCR beta motif appeared characteristic of ankylosing spondylitis blood.

One entry per CDR3 protein, called by TCRdb with MiXCR from the 5' RACE reads. This repertoire shows about 540,000 distinct CDR3 sequences, about 13% found once; its top ten account for approximately 7%. These TCRs' antigens remain unknown. Input material: blood, either unsorted or a sorted T cell fraction (not recorded which). The origin of the receptors is a male donor with ankylosing spondylitis.

This clonotype was seen only a few times. This sequence joins TRBV30 and TRBJ2-1; D uncertain. The V end lost 4 bases, the J end lost 3 bases, and 10 bases lay between the germline ends. Germline CDR1 is GTSNPN and CDR2 is SVGIG (reference sequence). The CDR3 length is 13 residues. CDR3 residues: CAWKGGVYNEQFF. The DNA for the CDR3 is TGTGCCTGGAAAGGCGGAGTCTACAATGAGCAGTTCTTC.

The sample holds a few counts of this clonotype. The V and J genes are TRBV30 and TRBJ2-1, with D tentatively TRBD2 (6 bases). Germline V gene sequence: CDR1 GTSNPN, CDR2 SVGIG (reference sequence). The CDR3 runs to 14 residues. V was shortened by 3 bases and J by 4 bases, with 13 bases between the two germline ends. The CDR3 coding sequence is TGTGCCTGGAGAAAAAGCGGGTTATACAATGAGCAGTTCTTC. Amino acid sequence: CAWRKSGLYNEQFF.

CDR3 loop: CSARVRTANFTPLMEYV. CDR3 sequence (DNA): TGCAGTGCTAGGGTCCGGACAGCTAACTTTACGCCCTTAATGGAGTACGTC. The chain employs TRBV20-1 and TRBJ2-7; possibly TRBD1 for D (6 bases). Germline V gene lookup returns CDR1 DFQATT and CDR2 SNEGSKA (reference sequence). V lost 3 bases and J 11 bases, leaving 32 bases between the germline ends. The CDR3 is 17 amino acids.

This clonotype was observed many times. V gene TRBV2 combines with J gene TRBJ2-1; TRBD2 aligns across 10 bases. There are 16 residues in the CDR3. Germline CDR1 and CDR2: SNHLY and FYNNEI. Germline trimming cut 2 bases from V and 7 bases from J; bases unmatched to any gene: 8. Written as DNA, the CDR3 is TGTGCCAGCAGTGAAATGGGGCTAGCGGGAGATAATGAGCAGTTCTTC. This translates into CASSEMGLAGDNEQFF.

V and J are TRBV3-1 and TRBJ2-1; D may be TRBD2 (6 bases). The CDR3 sequence is 13 residues long. Germline CDR1 LGHDT, CDR2 YNNKEL (reference sequence). With 5 bases removed from V and 7 bases from J, the gap between germline ends came to 12 bases. CDR3 loop: CASSFRRGNEQFF. The DNA for the CDR3 is TGTGCCAGCAGCTTCCGCCGGGGGAATGAGCAGTTCTTC.

Only a few counts were recorded for this clonotype. J is TRBJ2-1 and V is TRBV6-2 or TRBV6-3, with D hard to call. Germline V gene data show CDR1 as MNHEY and CDR2 as SVGEGT. The CDR3 length is 15 residues. The V and J ends lost 2 bases and 0 bases respectively, with 8 bases between them. Here the CDR3 reads CASSYQAASYNEQFF. The DNA for the CDR3 is TGTGCCAGCAGTTACCAGGCAGCCTCCTACAATGAGCAGTTCTTC.

J is TRBJ2-2 and V is TRBV12-3 or TRBV12-4; 8 positions match TRBD1. The CDR3 contains 15 residues. V lost 5 bases, J lost 5 bases, and 7 bases stayed unmatched. The CDR3 loop reads CASSSTGGRTGELFF. CDR3 sequence (DNA): TGTGCCAGCAGTAGCACAGGGGGGAGAACCGGGGAGCTGTTTTTT.

This chain links TRBV20-1 with TRBJ2-7; no reliable D call. The germline CDR1 and CDR2 sequences are DFQATT and SNEGSKA (reference sequence). The length of the CDR3 is 13 residues. The V and J ends lost 0 bases and 5 bases respectively, with 11 bases between them. CDR3: CSARDPRANEQYV. The DNA of the CDR3 is TGCAGTGCTAGAGACCCGAGAGCAAACGAGCAGTACGTC.

This clonotype appeared many times. The chain links TRBV5-1 to TRBJ2-7, with unresolved D. Germline values: CDR1 SGHRS, CDR2 YFSETQ. V lost 4 bases and J lost 3, with 11 bases in between. The CDR3 length is 13 residues. CDR3 in amino acids: CASSIRAGYEQYV. The DNA for the CDR3 is TGCGCCAGCAGCATCCGGGCCGGCTACGAGCAGTACGTC.

V and J are TRBV15 and TRBJ2-3; possibly TRBD1 or TRBD2 for D (5 bases each). The CDR3 has 15 amino acids. The V and J ends lost 2 bases and 3 bases respectively, with 12 bases between them. The germline V gene has CDR1 LNHNV and CDR2 YYDKDF (reference sequence). CDR3 amino acids: CATSRYKGSTDTQYF. The DNA for the CDR3 is TGTGCCACCAGCAGATATAAGGGGAGTACAGATACGCAGTATTTT.

This rearrangement joins TRBV4-1 to TRBJ2-7, with D perhaps matching TRBD2 (5 bases). CDR3 length: 16 amino acids. Germline V lookup: CDR1 MGHRA, CDR2 YSYEKL. The V end lost 0 bases, the J end lost 4 bases, and 16 bases lay between the germline ends. The CDR3 loop reads CASSQDCLTLVYEQYF. CDR3 bases: TGCGCCAGCAGCCAAGATTGCCTTACACTAGTATACGAGCAGTACTTC.

The V call is TRBV7-8, the J call TRBJ2-3; a weak D match, TRBD1 (5 bases). The V gene's germline CDR1 is SGHVS and CDR2 FQNEAQ. CDR3 length: 19 residues. The germline V and J ends were trimmed by 3 bases and 2 bases, with 24 bases remaining between them. DNA of the CDR3: TGTGCCAGCAGCTTTAGGGGCCCCAACTTAGTAGGGATCACAGATACGCAGTATTTT. Its protein is CASSFRGPNLVGITDTQYF.

The J gene is TRBJ2-7, the V gene TRBV5-1; tentative D call: TRBD2 (6 bases). Germline V gene lookup returns CDR1 SGHRS and CDR2 YFSETQ. CDR3 length: 16 amino acids. Trimming took off 8 bases at V and 2 bases at J, with 23 bases between the two ends. The CDR3 loop is CASFCSGLQLTYEQYV. The CDR3 nucleotides are TGCGCCAGTTTCTGCAGCGGGTTACAATTGACCTACGAGCAGTACGTC.

V and J are TRBV24-1 and TRBJ2-1; TRBD2 is a possible D gene (5 bases). This CDR3 has 15 amino acids. Trimming removed 4 bases from V and 7 bases from J, with 16 bases in between. Germline loops: CDR1 KGHDR, CDR2 SFDVKD. This CDR3 reads CATSDSGLGVNEQFF. The CDR3 bases are TGTGCCACCAGTGACAGCGGACTGGGAGTAAATGAGCAGTTCTTC.

This clonotype turned up a few times. The V and J genes are TRBV6-5 and TRBJ1-4; D remains unclear. The CDR3 consists of 14 residues. Trimming pared 0 bases from V and 13 bases from J, leaving 15 bases between. The germline V gene has CDR1 MNHEY and CDR2 SVGAGI. CDR3: CASSYSVTALRLFF. The CDR3 region has the DNA TGTGCCAGCAGTTACTCGGTGACCGCTTTAAGACTGTTTTTT.

This clonotype has just a few counts. V gene TRBV11-1 combines with J gene TRBJ2-7; D perhaps matches TRBD1 (7 bases). Germline assignment: CDR1 SGHAT and CDR2 FQDESV (reference sequence). This CDR3 has 13 amino acids. The V end was cut by 1 base, the J end by 7 bases, with 11 bases between. The CDR3 protein is CASSLDRGGEQYF. The DNA for the CDR3 is TGTGCCAGCAGCTTAGACAGGGGAGGAGAGCAGTACTTC.

The rearrangement uses TRBV5-1 and TRBJ2-5; D ambiguous. The CDR3 sequence is 13 residues long. The germline V gene encodes CDR1 SGHRS and CDR2 YFSETQ. V dropped 1 base and J dropped 5 bases, with 9 bases sitting between them. The CDR3 here is CASSLRWQETQYF. In DNA form, the CDR3 reads TGCGCCAGCAGCTTGAGGTGGCAGGAGACCCAGTACTTC. Supplemented by reference TRBV5-1 and TRBJ2-5, the full variable domain reads KAGVTQTPRYLIKTRGQQVTLSCSPISGHRSVSWYQQTPGQGLQFLFEYFSETQRNKGNFPGRFSGRQFSNSRSEMNVSTLELGDSALYLCASSLRWQETQYFGPGTRLLVL.

The table lists this clonotype with a few counts. The J gene is TRBJ2-3, the V gene TRBV5-8, with D unresolved. The CDR3 loop spans 14 amino acids. Trimming took off 4 bases at V and 1 base at J, with 10 bases between the two ends. Germline V lookup: CDR1 SGHTS, CDR2 YDEGEE. CDR3 loop: CASSTRLGTDTQYF. DNA for the CDR3: TGTGCCAGCAGCACCCGACTGGGCACAGATACGCAGTATTTT.

This clonotype was detected a few times. The chain links TRBV15 to TRBJ2-7, with D possibly matching TRBD2 (6 bases). The CDR3 length is 14 residues. CDR1 is LNHNV and CDR2 is YYDKDF in the germline V gene (reference sequence). V was cut by 5 bases and J by 3 bases, with 14 bases left in between. In nucleotides, the CDR3 is TGTGCCACCAGCCCCTCCGGGGGATACTACGAGCAGTACGTC. It specifies CATSPSGGYYEQYV.

The chain uses TRBV6-1 and TRBJ2-2; a weak D match, TRBD1 (5 bases). V was shortened by 10 bases and J by 6 bases, with 15 bases between the two germline ends. This CDR3 comprises 13 residues. CDR1 is MNHNS, CDR2 SASEGT, per germline. The CDR3 nucleotides read TGTGCCACCATTCAAGGGGCCCCCGGGGAGCTGTTTTTT. This translates into CATIQGAPGELFF.

This clonotype was counted only a few times. Compared with germline, one end of the junction differs, possibly owing to a read error. This sequence joins TRBV4-1 and TRBJ1-4; no clear D gene. The CDR3 consists of 16 residues. In germline, CDR1 is MGHRA, CDR2 YSYEKL. Here the CDR3 DNA reads TGCGCCAGCAGCCCTCGGTCGTCAGGAGGTACCGAAACACTGTTTTTT. It is translated as CASSPRSSGGTETLFF.

The sample holds many counts of this clonotype. This sequence joins TRBV12-3 or TRBV12-4 and TRBJ2-7; no clear D. The CDR3 has 15 residues. V was pared by 6 bases and J by 0 bases, with 15 bases between. CDR3: CASSLLPSSSYEQYF. The CDR3 DNA is TGTGCCAGCAGCCTATTGCCATCCAGCTCCTACGAGCAGTACTTC.

This clonotype was counted many times. The chain joins TRBV12-3 or TRBV12-4 to TRBJ2-3; possibly TRBD1 or TRBD2 for D (5 bases each). This CDR3 spans 15 amino acids. V dropped 2 bases and J dropped 7 bases, with 16 bases sitting between them. CDR3 in amino acids: CASSLLRDRLNTQYF. CDR3 coding DNA: TGTGCCAGCAGTTTATTGAGGGACCGCCTGAATACGCAGTATTTT.

This clonotype was found a few times. This rearrangement joins TRBV15 to TRBJ2-1, with D unresolved. The length of the CDR3 is 13 residues. Germline-derived CDR1 and CDR2 are LNHNV and YYDKDF (reference sequence). Trimming removed 0 bases from V and 12 bases from J, with 12 bases in between. The CDR3 here is CATSRDPTSGQFF. CDR3 sequence (DNA): TGTGCCACCAGCAGAGATCCAACCAGTGGGCAGTTCTTC.

This clonotype appeared many times. The gene calls are TRBV3-1 and TRBJ1-2; tentatively, D is TRBD1 (6 bases). The germline V gene encodes CDR1 LGHDT and CDR2 YNNKEL (reference sequence). The CDR3 contains 15 residues. Between the trimmed V and J ends, which lost 2 bases and 6 bases, there was a span of 16 bases. CDR3 DNA sequence: TGTGCCAGCAGCCAATGGCGGGGGCATGACGATGGCTACACCTTC. Encoded protein: CASSQWRGHDDGYTF. Variable domain in full (rest from reference TRBV3-1 and TRBJ1-2): DTAVSQTPKYLVTQMGNDKSIKCEQNLGHDTMYWYKQDSKKFLKIMFSYNNKELIINETVPNRFSPKSPDKAHLNLHINSLELGDSAVYFCASSQWRGHDDGYTFGSGTRLTVV.

The chain links TRBV5-1 to TRBJ1-1; 8 nucleotides line up with TRBD1. The CDR3 runs to 13 residues. CDR1 and CDR2 (germline): SGHRS, YFSETQ. The V gene end was trimmed by 4 bases and the J gene end by 10 bases; junction bases not matched to a gene: 9. Here the CDR3 DNA reads TGCGCCAGCAGCGGAGGACAGGGCCCTGGAGCTTTCTTT. Translating gives CASSGGQGPGAFF.

With respect to this clonotype: This may arise from a read error, as a much more abundant clone is one base away. The CDR3 DNA is TGTGCCAGCAGCCCGGGGACTAGGGTAAGTGAGCAGTTCTTC. Translated, it gives CASSPGTRVSEQFF. V gene TRBV3-1 combines with J gene TRBJ2-1; 8 positions match TRBD2. CDR1 LGHDT and CDR2 YNNKEL come from the germline V gene (reference sequence). This CDR3 is built from 14 residues. V was clipped by 4 bases and J by 9 bases; unmatched bases: 8.

This rearrangement joins TRBV7-9 to TRBJ1-6, with TRBD1 identical over 9 bases. The germline V gene encodes CDR1 SEHNR and CDR2 FQNEAQ (reference sequence). V lost 2 bases to trimming and J lost 9 bases; unmatched junction nucleotides: 8. The CDR3 is 16 residues long. The CDR3 DNA is TGTGCCAGCAGCTTAAGTCCCGGGACAGGGACTTCACCCCTCCACTTT. Translated, it gives CASSLSPGTGTSPLHF.

V and J are TRBV2 and TRBJ2-7; D ambiguous. The CDR3 has 13 amino acids. Germline CDR1 is SNHLY and CDR2 is FYNNEI. The ends were cut back, 1 base at V and 2 bases at J, with 6 bases in the middle. The CDR3 sequence: CASSEGQTYEQYF. DNA of the CDR3: TGTGCCAGCAGTGAAGGGCAGACCTACGAGCAGTACTTC.

This clonotype was detected only once. The V gene is TRBV5-6, the J gene TRBJ1-6; D not resolved. Germline V gene lookup returns CDR1 SGHDT and CDR2 YYEEEE. The ends were cut back, 2 bases at V and 5 bases at J, with 11 bases in the middle. The CDR3 contains 15 residues. CDR3 in amino acids: CASSFGRQNNSPLHF. For the CDR3, the DNA is TGTGCCAGCAGCTTCGGACGGCAGAATAATTCACCCCTCCACTTT.

This clonotype has ten or more counts. This chain joins TRBV7-2 and TRBJ2-7; D is ambiguous. The V and J ends lost 0 bases and 0 bases respectively, with 6 bases between them. Per germline, CDR1 SGHTA and CDR2 FQGNSA. The CDR3 contains 14 residues. The CDR3: CASSLAWDSYEQYF. For the CDR3, the DNA is TGTGCCAGCAGCTTAGCCTGGGACTCCTACGAGCAGTACTTC.

The V call is TRBV25-1, the J call TRBJ2-5; TRBD1 matches at 8 bases. CDR1 MGHDK and CDR2 SYGVNS come from the germline V gene. The CDR3 is 14 residues long. V was clipped by 7 bases and J by 5 bases; unmatched bases: 9. The CDR3 loop reads CASTRTGTHETQYF. CDR3 nucleotides: TGTGCCAGCACAAGGACAGGGACGCATGAGACCCAGTACTTC.